These T cell receptor beta chains were read from a single sample in a study of cytomegalovirus exposure and HLA in healthy donors. Method: immunoSEQ multiplex PCR; TCRdb's copy keeps in-frame clones and lacks some. The sample lists around 170,000 clones, over 70% seen once, with roughly 1.5% in the top ten. The sample taken for sequencing was PBMCs. These receptors all stem from a woman aged 18-29 years in good health and CMV-seronegative. Each CDR3 is given without its conserved first and last residue.

j_call	v_call	cdr3_aa
TRBJ1-2	TRBV19	ASSPRRQDRGRRGYGYT
TRBJ2-5	TRBV7-9	ASSLAVRVETQY
TRBJ2-5	TRBV29-1	SARRPQETQY
TRBJ1-4	TRBV28	ASSQSLGGGGKLF
TRBJ2-1	TRBV18	ASSKTGPYNEQF
TRBJ2-7	TRBV7-9	ASSPGHSYEQY
TRBJ2-5	TRBV5-1	ASRGTGRQY
TRBJ1-1	TRBV19	ASSMGSPEAF
TRBJ2-3	TRBV11-2	ASRSISGGVSDTQY
TRBJ2-5	TRBV27	ASSLLMGTSGGGPQETQY
TRBJ1-1	TRBV28	ASSTGGVTEAF
TRBJ2-2	TRBV2	ASRGDSTGELF
TRBJ2-4	TRBV25-1	ASSVWGGAAKNIQY
TRBJ2-7	TRBV10-3	AISGGRGALEYEQY
TRBJ1-5	TRBV19	ASSPRVDSNQPQH
TRBJ2-7	TRBV6-1	ASGLKDYSAYEQY
TRBJ1-5	TRBV7-2	ASSLRQLSNQPQH
TRBJ1-1	TRBV9	ASSVGGKGLNTEAF
TRBJ2-2	TRBV28	ASSPGLAVLTGELF
TRBJ2-1	TRBV19	ASSIDRYSYNEQF
TRBJ1-1	TRBV18	ASSPPRAVGGGEAF
TRBJ1-5	TRBV19	ASTDGGRVNQPQH
TRBJ1-1	TRBV29-1	SVGSGGTEAF
TRBJ2-2	TRBV6-1	ASSALGDRGWVSNTGELF
TRBJ2-7	TRBV5-1	ASSLAADEQY
TRBJ2-5	TRBV29-1	SAGTAGETQY
TRBJ1-5	TRBV7-9	ASSLGTGNQPQH
TRBJ2-1	TRBV9	ASSFSPAGGLYNEQF
TRBJ1-2	TRBV19	ASSIGWDGYT
TRBJ1-2	TRBV13	ASSLGDSPNYGYT
TRBJ1-1	TRBV15	ATSNRRTGEPNTEAF
TRBJ1-1	TRBV19	ASSTTGGVNTEAF
TRBJ2-1	TRBV5-1	ASRWAGTSGGPYNEQF
TRBJ1-5	TRBV7-8	ASSFRDKNQPQH
TRBJ2-7	TRBV5-1	ASSLGDRGERLEQY
TRBJ2-6	TRBV30	ACSLVSGANVLT
TRBJ1-2	TRBV2	ARRDRANYGYT
TRBJ1-2	TRBV6-6	ASSYSDRGGYGYT
TRBJ1-1	TRBV2	ASSGQTGLRAEAF
TRBJ2-3	TRBV29-1	SAGGGRSTDTQY
TRBJ1-6	TRBV6-5	ASRGDRGNSPLH
TRBJ2-5	TRBV5-1	ASSEGQRETQY
TRBJ1-2	TRBV28	ASSWGRVYGYT
TRBJ2-7	TRBV19	ASSILSGGTSYEQY
TRBJ2-7	TRBV7-2	ASSPPGARPYEQY
TRBJ2-5	TRBV7-8	ASSSEMGTQY
TRBJ1-5	TRBV2	ASKRERQYSNQPQH
TRBJ1-2	TRBV25-1	ASSEYRSGNYGYT
TRBJ1-5	TRBV4-1	ASSQDRRDSEPQH
TRBJ1-2	TRBV10-3	AISGLDRGRGYT
TRBJ2-1	TRBV27	ASSFGGSYNEQF
TRBJ1-1	TRBV29-1	SVSIPRGSTEAF
TRBJ1-1	TRBV6-5	ASRRPARGNTEAF
TRBJ2-7	TRBV6-4	ASSDSPGHGTYEQY
TRBJ1-2	TRBV6-6	ASSTDYNYGYT